The text below deals with one T cell receptor (beta chain). Its antigen is currently not known. No clone much larger than this one lies a single base away; base qualities are absent. The sample belongs to a study of technical replicates of blood from several donors (dated by TCRdb to the late 2010s). From a lookup of the germline V gene, CDR1 and CDR2 are MDHEN and SYDVKM. The CDR3 starts with the cysteine, ends with the phenylalanine, and has 15 residues. Only CDR3 DNA is held: 45 bases, read in frame from base 1. V ends up 2 bases short and J 5 bases short, with an unmatched junction base count of 8. Receptors were amplified or captured by the immunoSEQ multiplex PCR assay. As stored in TCRdb, this immuneACCESS dataset retains in-frame rearrangements with V and J assigned. A fraction of the clones does not appear; measured against another copy, unresolved V genes explain less than half of the discrepancy, and the remainder lacks a known reason. The sample records some 76,000 clones, approximately 94% of which are singletons. 0.39% of the sample is in the top ten clones.

The TCR comes from a human donor in good health. The V and J genes are TRBV28 and TRBJ1-2; 7 bases in the middle match TRBD1. The sequenced material came from T cells isolated from PBMCs. The nucleotide sequence is TGTGCCAGCAGTTTACTAGGGGGCGCTGGGTATGGCTACACCTTC. It translates to CASSLLGGAGYGYTF.